These 2 T cell receptor beta chains share one sample of origin, sequenced in a study of blood T cell repertoires in COVID-19. TCRdb's table, derived via immunoSEQ multiplex PCR, lists solely in-frame clones and lacks some. The sample contains 140,000 or so clones, over 75% of which appear only once. The sequenced sample consisted of peripheral blood. The receptors derive from a man aged 55 to 69 with active or convalescent COVID-19.

This clone occurred once. V usage is TRBV28 and J usage is TRBJ2-7; 7 positions match TRBD1. The CDR3 length is 15 residues. The V gene's germline CDR1 is MDHEN and CDR2 SYDVKM. V gave up 2 bases and J gave up 6 bases; unmatched junction bases: 10. Here the CDR3 DNA reads TGTGCCAGCAGTTTAAGAACCGGGACAGTAACCGAGCAGTACTTC. It translates to CASSLRTGTVTEQYF. Drawing the rest from reference TRBV28 and TRBJ2-7, the complete variable domain is DVKVTQSSRYLVKRTGEKVFLECVQDMDHENMFWYRQDPGLGLRLIYFSYDVKMKEKGDIPEGYSVSREKKERFSLILESASTNQTSMYLCASSLRTGTVTEQYFGPGTRLTVT.

V is TRBV28 and J is TRBJ2-1, with 9 bases that match TRBD2. With 6 bases clipped from V and 4 bases from J, the junction kept 10 bases outside the gene matches. The CDR3 totals 16 residues. Germline loops: CDR1 MDHEN, CDR2 SYDVKM. This CDR3 reads CASSNLRSGGYNEQFF. The CDR3, as DNA: TGTGCCAGCAGCAACTTGCGTAGCGGGGGATACAATGAGCAGTTCTTC.